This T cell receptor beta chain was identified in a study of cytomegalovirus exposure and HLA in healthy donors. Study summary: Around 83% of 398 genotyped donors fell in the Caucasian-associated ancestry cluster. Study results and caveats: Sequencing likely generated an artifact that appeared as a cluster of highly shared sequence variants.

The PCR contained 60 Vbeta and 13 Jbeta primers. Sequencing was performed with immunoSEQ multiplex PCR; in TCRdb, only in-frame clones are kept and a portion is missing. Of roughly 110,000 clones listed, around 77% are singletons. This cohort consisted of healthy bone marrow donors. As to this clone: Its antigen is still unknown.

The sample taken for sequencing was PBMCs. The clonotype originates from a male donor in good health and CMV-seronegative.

The CDR3 spells CASSRTGVLSNQPQHF. CDR3 sequence (DNA): TGTGCCAGTAGTAGGACAGGGGTTCTTAGCAATCAGCCCCAGCATTTT. The chain links TRBV19 to TRBJ1-5; TRBD1 aligns across 9 bases. Germline V gene data show CDR1 as LNHDA and CDR2 as SQIVND (reference sequence). Unmatched junction bases numbered 4, after V lost 4 bases and J lost 0 bases. This CDR3 has 16 residues.